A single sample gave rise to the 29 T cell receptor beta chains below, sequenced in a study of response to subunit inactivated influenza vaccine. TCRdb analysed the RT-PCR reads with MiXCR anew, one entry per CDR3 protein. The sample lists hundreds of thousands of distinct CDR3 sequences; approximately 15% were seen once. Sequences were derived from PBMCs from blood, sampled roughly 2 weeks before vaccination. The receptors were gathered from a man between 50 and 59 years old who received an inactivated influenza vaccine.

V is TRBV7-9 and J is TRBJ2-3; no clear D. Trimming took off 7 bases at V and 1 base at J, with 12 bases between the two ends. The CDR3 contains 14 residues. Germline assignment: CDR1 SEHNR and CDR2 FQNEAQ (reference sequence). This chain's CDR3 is CASTPFGGTDTQYF. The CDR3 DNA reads TGTGCCAGCACCCCCTTTGGGGGCACAGATACGCAGTATTTT.

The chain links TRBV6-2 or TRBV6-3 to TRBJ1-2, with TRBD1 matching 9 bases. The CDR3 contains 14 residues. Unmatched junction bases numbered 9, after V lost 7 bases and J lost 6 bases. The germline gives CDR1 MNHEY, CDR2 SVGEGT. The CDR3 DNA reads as TGTGCCAGCATCAAACCGGGACAGGGAGATGGCTACACCTTC. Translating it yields CASIKPGQGDGYTF.

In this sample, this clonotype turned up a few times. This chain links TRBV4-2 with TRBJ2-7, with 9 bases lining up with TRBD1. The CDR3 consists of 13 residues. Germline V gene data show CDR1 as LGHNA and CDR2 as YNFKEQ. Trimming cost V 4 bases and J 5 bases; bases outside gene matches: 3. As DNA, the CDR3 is TGTGCCAGCAGCCGGACAGGGGAGGACGAGCAGTACTTC. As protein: CASSRTGEDEQYF.

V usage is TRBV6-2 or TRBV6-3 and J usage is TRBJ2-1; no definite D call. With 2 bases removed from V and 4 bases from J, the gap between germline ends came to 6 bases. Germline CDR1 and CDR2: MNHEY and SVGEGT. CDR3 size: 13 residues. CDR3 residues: CASSYATYNEQFF. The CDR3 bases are TGTGCCAGCAGTTACGCGACTTACAATGAGCAGTTCTTC.

The CDR3 nucleotides are TGCGCCAGCAGCTCGTCTCCGGGACAGGGGATCAGAAATGGCTACACCTTC. This encodes CASSSSPGQGIRNGYTF. The genes are TRBV5-1 and TRBJ1-2; 10 positions agree with TRBD1. Germline V gives CDR1 SGHRS, CDR2 YFSETQ. The CDR3 contains 17 residues. Losses at the gene ends were 3 bases for V and 6 bases for J; bases not matched to a gene: 14. The full variable domain, completed using reference TRBV5-1 and TRBJ1-2, is KAGVTQTPRYLIKTRGQQVTLSCSPISGHRSVSWYQQTPGQGLQFLFEYFSETQRNKGNFPGRFSGRQFSNSRSEMNVSTLELGDSALYLCASSSSPGQGIRNGYTFGSGTRLTVV.

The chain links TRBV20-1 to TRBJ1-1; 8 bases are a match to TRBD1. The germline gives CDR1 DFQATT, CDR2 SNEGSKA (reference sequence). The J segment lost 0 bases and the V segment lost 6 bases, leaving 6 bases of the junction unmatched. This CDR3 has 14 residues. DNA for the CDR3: TGCAGTGCCGACAGGGGCTCCATGAACACTGAAGCTTTCTTT. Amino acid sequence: CSADRGSMNTEAFF.

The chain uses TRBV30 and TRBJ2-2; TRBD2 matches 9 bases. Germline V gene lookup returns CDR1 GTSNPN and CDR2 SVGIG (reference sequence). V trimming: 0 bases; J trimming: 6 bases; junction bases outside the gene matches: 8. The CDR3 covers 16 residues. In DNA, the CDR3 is TGTGCCTGGAGTGTAAGAAGCGGGGGGACCGCCGGGGAGCTGTTTTTT. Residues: CAWSVRSGGTAGELFF.

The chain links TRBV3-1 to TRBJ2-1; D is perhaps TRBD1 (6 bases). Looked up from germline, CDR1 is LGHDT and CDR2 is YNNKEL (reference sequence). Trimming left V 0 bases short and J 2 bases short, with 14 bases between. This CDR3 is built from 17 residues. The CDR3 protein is CASSQDGTPFPYNEQFF. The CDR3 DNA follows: TGTGCCAGCAGCCAAGATGGGACACCATTTCCCTACAATGAGCAGTTCTTC.

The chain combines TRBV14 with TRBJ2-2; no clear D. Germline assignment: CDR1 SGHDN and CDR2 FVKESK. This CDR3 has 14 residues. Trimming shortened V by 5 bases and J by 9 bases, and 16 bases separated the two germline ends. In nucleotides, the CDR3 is TGTGCCAGCAGCTCGAAGGGCCGGCCCCGGGAGCTGTTTTTT. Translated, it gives CASSSKGRPRELFF.

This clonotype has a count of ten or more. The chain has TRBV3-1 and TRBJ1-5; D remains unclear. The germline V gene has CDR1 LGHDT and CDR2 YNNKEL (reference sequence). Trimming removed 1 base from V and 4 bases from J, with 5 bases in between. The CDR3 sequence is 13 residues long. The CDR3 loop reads CASSQAGNQPQHF. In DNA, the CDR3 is TGTGCCAGCAGCCAAGCAGGAAATCAGCCCCAGCATTTT.

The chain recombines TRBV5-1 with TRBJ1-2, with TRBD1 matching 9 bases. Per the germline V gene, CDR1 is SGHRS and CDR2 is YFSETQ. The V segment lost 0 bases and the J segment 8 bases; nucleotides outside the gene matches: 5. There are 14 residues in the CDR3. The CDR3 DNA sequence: TGCGCCAGCAGCTTGGTACAGGGGGCTGGAGGCTACACCTTC. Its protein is CASSLVQGAGGYTF.

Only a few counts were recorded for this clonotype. The CDR3 nucleotides are TGCAGCGTTAGCCCCAGGATTACGGAGACCCAGTACTTC. It yields the protein CSVSPRITETQYF. V gene TRBV29-1 combines with J gene TRBJ2-5; no firm D call. This CDR3 is 13 amino acids long. Germline V gives CDR1 SQVTM, CDR2 ANQGSEA. Trimming took 5 bases from V and 5 from J, leaving 15 bases between them.

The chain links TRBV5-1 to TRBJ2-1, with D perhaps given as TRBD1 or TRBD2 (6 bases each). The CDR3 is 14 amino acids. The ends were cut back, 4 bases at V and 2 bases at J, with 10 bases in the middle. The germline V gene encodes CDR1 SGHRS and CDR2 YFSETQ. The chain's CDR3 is CASSGGPPYNEQFF. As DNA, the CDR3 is TGCGCCAGCAGCGGGGGGCCTCCCTACAATGAGCAGTTCTTC.

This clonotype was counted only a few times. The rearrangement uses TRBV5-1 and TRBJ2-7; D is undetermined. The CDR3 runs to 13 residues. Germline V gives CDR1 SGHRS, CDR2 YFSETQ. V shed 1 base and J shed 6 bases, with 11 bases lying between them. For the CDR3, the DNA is TGCGCCAGCAGCTTGAGGGTAGGTGGCGAGCAGTACTTC. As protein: CASSLRVGGEQYF.

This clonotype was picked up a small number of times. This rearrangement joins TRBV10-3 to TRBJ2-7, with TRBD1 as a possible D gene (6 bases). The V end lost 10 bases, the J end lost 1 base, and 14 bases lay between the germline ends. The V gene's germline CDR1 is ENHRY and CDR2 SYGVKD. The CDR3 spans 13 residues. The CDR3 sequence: CATAVTGSYEQYF. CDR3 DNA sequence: TGTGCCACCGCCGTGACAGGATCCTACGAGCAGTACTTC.

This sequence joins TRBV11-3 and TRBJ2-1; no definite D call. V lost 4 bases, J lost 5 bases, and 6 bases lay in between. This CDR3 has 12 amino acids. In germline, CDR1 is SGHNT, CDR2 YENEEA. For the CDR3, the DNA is TGTGCCAGCAGCTATCTAAACAATGAGCAGTTCTTC. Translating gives CASSYLNNEQFF. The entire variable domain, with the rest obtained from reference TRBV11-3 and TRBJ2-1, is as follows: EAGVVQSPRYKIIEKKQPVAFWCNPISGHNTLYWYLQNLGQGPELLIRYENEEAVDDSQLPKDRFSAERLKGVDSTLKIQPAELGDSAVYLCASSYLNNEQFFGPGTRLTVL.

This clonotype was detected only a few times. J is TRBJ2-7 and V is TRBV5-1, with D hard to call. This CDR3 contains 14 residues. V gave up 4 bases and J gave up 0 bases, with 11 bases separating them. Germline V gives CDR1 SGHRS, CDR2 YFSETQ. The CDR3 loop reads CASSPEPNSYEQYF. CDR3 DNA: TGCGCCAGCAGCCCGGAACCCAACTCCTACGAGCAGTACTTC.

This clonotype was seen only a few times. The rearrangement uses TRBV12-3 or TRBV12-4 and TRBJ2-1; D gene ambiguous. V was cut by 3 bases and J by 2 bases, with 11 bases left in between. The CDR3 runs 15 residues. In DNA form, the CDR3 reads TGTGCCAGCAGTTTTAATGGCCTAGCCTACAATGAGCAGTTCTTC. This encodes CASSFNGLAYNEQFF.

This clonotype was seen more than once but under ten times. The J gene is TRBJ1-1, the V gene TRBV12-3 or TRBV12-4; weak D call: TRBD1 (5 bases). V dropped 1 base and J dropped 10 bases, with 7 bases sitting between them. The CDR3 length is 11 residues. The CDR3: CASSLGGGAFF. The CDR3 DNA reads TGTGCCAGCAGTTTAGGGGGGGGAGCTTTCTTT.

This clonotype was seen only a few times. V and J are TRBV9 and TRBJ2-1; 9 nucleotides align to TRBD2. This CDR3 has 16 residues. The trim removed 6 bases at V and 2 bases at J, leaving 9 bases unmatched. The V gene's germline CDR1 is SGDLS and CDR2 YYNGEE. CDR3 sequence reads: CASNPLAGGTYNEQFF. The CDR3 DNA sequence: TGTGCCAGCAACCCATTGGCGGGAGGGACCTACAATGAGCAGTTCTTC. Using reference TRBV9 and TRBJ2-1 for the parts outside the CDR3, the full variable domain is DSGVTQTPKHLITATGQRVTLRCSPRSGDLSVYWYQQSLDQGLQFLIQYYNGEERAKGNILERFSAQQFPDLHSELNLSSLELGDSALYFCASNPLAGGTYNEQFFGPGTRLTVL.

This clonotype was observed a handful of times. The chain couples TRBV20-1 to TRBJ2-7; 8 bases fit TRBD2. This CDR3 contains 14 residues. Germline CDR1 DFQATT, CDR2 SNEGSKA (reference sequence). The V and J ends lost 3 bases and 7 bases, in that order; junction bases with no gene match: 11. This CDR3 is CSASGARTSWEQYF. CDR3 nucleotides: TGCAGTGCTAGTGGTGCTCGGACTAGCTGGGAGCAGTACTTC.

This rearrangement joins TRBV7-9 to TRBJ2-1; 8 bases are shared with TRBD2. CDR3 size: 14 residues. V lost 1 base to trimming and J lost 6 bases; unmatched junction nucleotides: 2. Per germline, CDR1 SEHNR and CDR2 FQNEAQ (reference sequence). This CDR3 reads CASSLGSGTNEQFF. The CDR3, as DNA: TGTGCCAGCAGCTTAGGTAGCGGGACCAATGAGCAGTTCTTC.

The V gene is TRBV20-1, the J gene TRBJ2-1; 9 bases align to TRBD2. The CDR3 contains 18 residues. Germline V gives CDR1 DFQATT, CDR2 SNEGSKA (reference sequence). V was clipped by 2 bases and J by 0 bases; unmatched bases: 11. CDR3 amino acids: CSARHHSRSGSSYNEQFF. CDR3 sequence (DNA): TGCAGTGCTAGACATCACAGCCGTAGCGGGAGCTCCTACAATGAGCAGTTCTTC.

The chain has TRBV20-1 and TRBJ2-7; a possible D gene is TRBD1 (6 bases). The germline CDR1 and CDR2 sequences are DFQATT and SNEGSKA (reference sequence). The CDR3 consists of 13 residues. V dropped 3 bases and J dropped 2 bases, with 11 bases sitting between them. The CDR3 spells CSASTTGTYEQYF. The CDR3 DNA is TGCAGTGCTAGTACAACAGGGACCTACGAGCAGTACTTC.

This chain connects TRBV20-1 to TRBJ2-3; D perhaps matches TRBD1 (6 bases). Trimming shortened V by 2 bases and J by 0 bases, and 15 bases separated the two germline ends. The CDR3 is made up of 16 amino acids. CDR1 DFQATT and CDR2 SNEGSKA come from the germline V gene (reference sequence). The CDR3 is CSARHPGDTSTDTQYF. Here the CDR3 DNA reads TGCAGTGCTAGACATCCCGGGGACACAAGCACAGATACGCAGTATTTT.

In DNA form, the CDR3 reads TGCGCCAGCAGCCAAGACACCCACCCGGATCAGCCCCAGCATTTT. This sequence encodes CASSQDTHPDQPQHF. The V call is TRBV4-1, the J call TRBJ1-5; D gene unclear. This CDR3 comprises 15 residues. The V end was cut by 0 bases, the J end by 5 bases, with 11 bases between. Germline V CDR1 and CDR2: MGHRA, YSYEKL.

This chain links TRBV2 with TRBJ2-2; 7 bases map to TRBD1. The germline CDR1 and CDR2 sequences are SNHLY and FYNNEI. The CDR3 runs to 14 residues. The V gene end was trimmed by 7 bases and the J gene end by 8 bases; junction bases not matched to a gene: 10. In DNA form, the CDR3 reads TGTGCCAGCACCGAAACTAGGGGGCGGGGGGAGCTGTTTTTT. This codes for CASTETRGRGELFF.

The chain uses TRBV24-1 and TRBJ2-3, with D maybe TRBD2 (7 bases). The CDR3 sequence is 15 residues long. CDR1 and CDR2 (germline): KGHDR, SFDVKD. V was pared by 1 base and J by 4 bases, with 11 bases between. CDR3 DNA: TGTGCCACCAGTGATTTTGGGGGGGCCCCAGATACGCAGTATTTT. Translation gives CATSDFGGAPDTQYF.

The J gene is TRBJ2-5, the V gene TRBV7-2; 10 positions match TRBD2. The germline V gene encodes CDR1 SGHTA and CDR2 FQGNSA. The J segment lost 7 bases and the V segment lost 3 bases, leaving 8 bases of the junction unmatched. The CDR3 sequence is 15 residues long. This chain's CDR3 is CASSLSGGALATQYF. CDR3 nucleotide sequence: TGTGCCAGCAGCTTGAGCGGGGGGGCTCTCGCGACCCAGTACTTC.